A selection of T cell receptor beta chains follows, all from one sample in a study of shared clonotypes between healthy human individuals. The table came from immunoSEQ multiplex PCR; TCRdb's copy has only in-frame clones and leaves some out. The sample lists 1.4 million or so clones, 97% to 99% occurring once. Sequencing input: naive CD4+ T cells sorted from blood. The receptors were sampled from a man aged 25-45 years in good health. Each CDR3 is given with its conserved first and last residue. A D gene is named only where the DNA matches it firmly. Clone size, where shown, is once, few, many, or a class for clones that have expanded.

>TRBV6-4|TRBJ2-5|.|.
CASTGKDEETQYF
TGTGCCAGTACAGGTAAAGATGAAGAGACCCAGTACTTC
>TRBV15|TRBJ1-1|.|.
CATSRVRVGDEAFF
TGTGCCACCAGCAGAGTAAGAGTCGGGGATGAAGCTTTCTTT
>TRBV11-2|TRBJ1-1|.|.
CASSLDRIRGTEAFF
TGTGCCAGCAGCTTAGATCGTATAAGGGGCACTGAAGCTTTCTTT
>TRBV27|TRBJ2-7|.|TRBD2
CASTRSGSAYEQYF
TGTGCCAGCACTCGTAGCGGGAGCGCCTACGAGCAGTACTTC
>TRBV29-1|TRBJ2-7|.|TRBD1
CSVEDNRTGKVGQYF
TGCAGCGTTGAAGACAACAGGACAGGGAAGGTCGGGCAGTACTTC
>TRBV13|TRBJ2-7|.|.
CASSLGPRNYEQYF
TGTGCCAGCAGCTTAGGGCCACGGAATTACGAGCAGTACTTC
>TRBV28|TRBJ1-1|.|.
CASRASLNTEAFF
TGTGCCAGCAGGGCCAGCCTGAACACTGAAGCTTTCTTT
>TRBV5-5|TRBJ2-5|.|.
CASSQRPPKETQYF
TGTGCCAGCAGTCAAAGACCGCCGAAAGAGACCCAGTACTTC
>TRBV6-5|TRBJ1-5|.|.
CASSYLGDQPQHF
TGTGCCAGCAGTTACCTCGGGGATCAGCCCCAGCATTTT
>TRBV27|TRBJ2-7|.|.
CASSLSPTGSYEQYF
TGTGCCAGCAGTTTATCCCCGACTGGTTCCTACGAGCAGTACTTC
>TRBV30|TRBJ1-1|.|.
CAWSGGNTEAFF
TGTGCCTGGAGTGGTGGGAACACTGAAGCTTTCTTT
>TRBV29-1|TRBJ1-2|.|.
CSVDGRGVPTF
TGCAGCGTTGATGGCAGGGGCGTTCCCACCTTC
>TRBV11-2|TRBJ1-1|.|.
CASSLVRAAAFF
TGTGCCAGCAGCTTAGTTAGGGCCGCAGCTTTCTTT
>TRBV7-9|TRBJ2-1|.|TRBD2
CASSLSGRVYNEQFF
TGTGCCAGCAGCCTAAGCGGGAGGGTCTACAATGAGCAGTTCTTC
>TRBV18|TRBJ1-1|.|.
CASSPKRRDGTIF
TGTGCCAGCTCACCTAAGAGAAGGGACGGGACTATCTTT
>TRBV7-6|TRBJ2-7|once|.
CASSSSDTYEQYF
TGTGCCAGCAGCTCTTCGGACACCTACGAGCAGTACTTC
>TRBV7-2|TRBJ2-1|.|.
CASGDWSSYNEQFF
TGTGCCAGCGGTGACTGGAGCTCCTACAATGAGCAGTTCTTC
>TRBV9|TRBJ2-5|.|TRBD1
CASSVALGTGATQYF
TGTGCCAGCAGCGTAGCCCTAGGGACAGGTGCCACCCAGTACTTC
>TRBV11-2|TRBJ2-1|.|.
CASSLDLLAHEQFF
TGTGCCAGCAGCTTAGATCTCCTCGCTCATGAGCAGTTCTTC
>TRBV11-2|TRBJ2-1|.|.
CASSLVGGEQFF
TGTGCCAGCAGCTTAGTTGGGGGTGAGCAGTTCTTC
>TRBV18|TRBJ2-7|.|TRBD1
CASSPLPTGDGEQYF
TGTGCCAGCTCACCACTACCGACAGGGGATGGAGAGCAGTACTTC
>TRBV6-6|TRBJ1-5|.|.
CASSYQGLGQPQHF
TGTGCCAGCAGTTACCAGGGATTGGGTCAGCCCCAGCATTTT
>TRBV5-1|TRBJ1-4|once|.
CASSFQGRENEKLFF
TGCGCCAGCAGCTTCCAGGGGAGGGAAAATGAAAAACTGTTTTTT
>TRBV2|TRBJ2-1|.|TRBD2
CASSESAGGNNEQFF
TGTGCCAGCAGTGAGTCGGCGGGAGGGAACAATGAGCAGTTCTTC
>TRBV7-2|TRBJ2-7|.|TRBD2
CASSLTGLAVYEQYF
TGTGCCAGCAGCCTCACGGGACTAGCGGTTTACGAGCAGTACTTC
>TRBV7-2|TRBJ2-1|.|TRBD2
CASSLDSGRNYNEQFF
TGTGCCAGCAGCTTAGACTCCGGGAGGAACTACAATGAGCAGTTCTTC
>TRBV7-3|TRBJ2-3|.|.
CASSRQDSTSTDTQYF
TGTGCCAGCAGCAGACAGGACAGCACTAGCACAGATACGCAGTATTTT
>TRBV6-5|TRBJ2-7|.|TRBD2
CATQPSGSYEQYF
TGTGCCACGCAGCCCAGCGGGAGTTACGAGCAGTACTTC
>TRBV2|TRBJ2-5|.|TRBD1
CASSTDRGRETQYF
TGTGCCAGCAGTACGGACAGGGGGCGCGAGACCCAGTACTTC
>TRBV15|TRBJ1-2|.|.
CATSRVDYLEANYGYTF
TGTGCCACCAGCAGAGTCGACTATTTGGAAGCTAACTATGGCTACACCTTC
>TRBV28|TRBJ1-1|.|.
CASSGGVIGDTEAFF
TGTGCCAGCAGTGGAGGAGTTATCGGGGACACTGAAGCTTTCTTT
>TRBV10-3|TRBJ2-2|.|.
CAISIGRDTINTGELFF
TGTGCCATCAGTATTGGGCGGGACACCATAAACACCGGGGAGCTGTTTTTT
>TRBV5-1|TRBJ2-1|.|TRBD2
CASSLFTGGLDNEQFF
TGCGCCAGCAGCTTGTTTACGGGAGGCCTTGACAATGAGCAGTTCTTC
>TRBV6-1|TRBJ2-3|.|TRBD2
CASSATSGRSDTQYF
TGTGCCAGCAGCGCCACTAGCGGGAGGTCAGATACGCAGTATTTT
>TRBV11-2|TRBJ1-2|.|.
CASSLAGTVMGYTF
TGTGCCAGCAGCTTAGCAGGGACGGTGATGGGCTACACCTTC
>TRBV7-6|TRBJ2-5|.|.
CASSLPRETQYF
TGTGCCAGCAGCTTGCCCAGGGAGACCCAGTACTTC
>TRBV19|TRBJ1-2|.|TRBD1
CASNDLPGQRNYGYTF
TGTGCCAGCAACGACCTACCGGGACAGCGCAACTATGGCTACACCTTC
>TRBV9|TRBJ2-3|.|TRBD2
CASSGRLASDTQYF
TGTGCCAGCAGCGGAAGACTAGCGTCAGATACGCAGTATTTT
>TRBV7-9|TRBJ2-7|.|.
CASSARETYEQYF
TGTGCCAGTAGCGCCCGAGAGACCTACGAGCAGTACTTC
>TRBV9|TRBJ2-3|.|.
CASSVAGAADTQYF
TGTGCCAGCAGCGTAGCGGGAGCGGCAGATACGCAGTATTTT
>TRBV7-2|TRBJ1-2|.|.
CASSFFRDDGYTF
TGTGCCAGCAGCTTTTTCCGGGATGATGGCTACACCTTC
>TRBV29-1|TRBJ2-7|.|.
CSVGLQQGVEQYF
TGCAGCGTGGGTCTCCAACAGGGAGTCGAGCAGTACTTC
>TRBV7-9|TRBJ1-1|.|.
CASSLNTNTEAFF
TGTGCCAGCAGCTTAAACACAAACACTGAAGCTTTCTTT
>TRBV5-1|TRBJ1-3|.|.
CASSLTGDGRNTIYF
TGCGCCAGCAGCTTGACCGGGGACGGGAGAAACACCATATATTTT
>TRBV4-3|TRBJ2-1|.|TRBD1
CASSQDSGQGNNEQFF
TGCGCCAGCAGCCAAGACTCCGGACAGGGTAATAATGAGCAGTTCTTC
>TRBV25-1|TRBJ2-2|.|.
CASRKLGNTGELFF
TGTGCCAGCAGGAAACTTGGGAACACCGGGGAGCTGTTTTTT
>TRBV5-1|TRBJ2-7|.|.
CASSAVTSVEQYF
TGCGCCAGCAGCGCCGTTACTTCGGTCGAGCAGTACTTC
>TRBV2|TRBJ1-2|.|.
CASSVGGYGYTF
TGTGCCAGCAGTGTTGGGGGATATGGCTACACCTTC
>TRBV28|TRBJ1-2|.|.
CASSLPWQSYGYTF
TGTGCCAGCAGTTTGCCCTGGCAAAGCTATGGCTACACCTTC
>TRBV29-1|TRBJ2-3|.|.
CSGAPARSPDTQYF
TGCAGTGGGGCGCCAGCTCGTAGCCCAGATACGCAGTATTTT
>TRBV28|TRBJ2-7|.|.
CASSSAAPGNEQYF
TGTGCCAGCAGTTCGGCAGCACCCGGGAACGAGCAGTACTTC
>TRBV27|TRBJ2-7|.|TRBD2
CASSKTGLAYEQYF
TGTGCCAGCAGCAAAACGGGACTAGCGTACGAGCAGTACTTC